This T cell receptor (beta chain) originates from a study of metastatic and nonmetastatic thyroid tumors (dated by TCRdb to 2018 to 2021). In the study overall: For patients with malignant and with benign thyroid disease, the researchers compared repertoires between peripheral blood samples and tumor or nodule tissue samples. What the research found in general, with its limitations: In both blood and tumor samples, TCR beta diversity was reported to be significantly higher in malignant tumors than in benign nodules.

Libraries were constructed by PCR. This sample was sequenced with an Illumina HiSeq 4000. The TCR beta-chain CDR3 region of each patient was profiled by high-throughput sequencing. Processing in the source paper ran as follows. CDR3 differences across clinicopathological groups were used to build a classifier for discriminating distant-metastatic papillary thyroid cancer patients. The Shannon index was used to assess repertoire diversity, and the Morisita-Horn index was used to assess tumor-blood repertoire similarity. The public reads were quality trimmed at Q25 with fastp and then assembled into clones with MiXCR by TCRdb, keeping productive beta chains. These V and J calls derive from TCRdb rather than the authors' analysis. The sample table records about 49,000 clones; around 20% of these occur just once. The ten largest clones add up to 3.5% to 4.5% of the sample. Trimming takes 5 bases from V and 8 bases from J, and the germline ends sit 9 bases apart. CDR1 MNHEY and CDR2 SVGEGT are derived from the germline V gene. Including the terminal cysteine and phenylalanine, the CDR3 comprises 12 residues. Only the CDR3 DNA stays, 36 bases, in frame from base 1.

A single count supports this clone. There is no known antigen for this receptor. No quality values exist for individual bases; no much larger clone is one base distant. Single-read evidence is weak. None of the patients had been given any treatment before thyroid surgery. Using T-cell receptor beta sequencing, the study looked back at clinical samples from patients collected from the early 2010s to the late 2010s. The receptor was derived from a female donor with papillary thyroid cancer or a benign thyroid nodule (not recorded which). Some clones in this sample may be carry-over from other donors' samples. Recombination linked TRBV6-2 or TRBV6-3 to TRBJ2-2; no D gene can be assigned with confidence. The sample consisted of blood. The CDR3 region reads CASSHGTGELFF. At the DNA level, the sequence is TGTGCCAGCAGTCACGGTACAGGGGAGCTGTTTTTT.